These 13 T cell receptor beta chains came from one sample sequenced in a study of cytomegalovirus exposure and HLA in healthy donors. It was with 60 Vbeta and 13 Jbeta primers that the PCR ran. Sequencing used immunoSEQ multiplex PCR; TCRdb keeps in-frame clones, though not all of them. The sample lists under 200,000 clones; around 68% were seen once. What was sequenced was PBMCs. These receptors were collected from a middle-aged man in good health and CMV-seronegative.

There are a few counts of this clone. The chain carries TRBV25-1 and TRBJ1-3, with D uncertain. CDR3 length: 16 amino acids. Trimming left V 0 bases short and J 0 bases short, with 9 bases between. Germline V gene sequence: CDR1 MGHDK, CDR2 SYGVNS. CDR3 residues: CASSEYLSSSGNTIYF. CDR3 nucleotide sequence: TGTGCCAGCAGTGAATACCTTTCGAGCTCTGGAAACACCATATATTTT.

As concerns this clone: The same CDR3 arises from other DNA sequences in this sample as well. The chain links TRBV5-6 to TRBJ2-7; unclear D gene. Per germline, CDR1 SGHDT and CDR2 YYEEEE. This CDR3 comprises 15 residues. The V gene lost 0 bases and the J gene lost 0 bases, with 10 bases spanning the gap. CDR3 residues: CASSLGQVGSYEQYF. CDR3 DNA sequence: TGTGCCAGCAGCTTGGGGCAGGTCGGCTCCTACGAGCAGTACTTC.

This clone was seen a handful of times. The rearrangement links TRBV29-1 to TRBJ2-7; TRBD1 agrees at 8 bases. V lost 6 bases and J lost 1; bases outside the gene matches: 5. The CDR3 consists of 13 residues. Germline values: CDR1 SQVTM, CDR2 ANQGSEA. CDR3 sequence reads: CSVKDRDSYEQYF. The CDR3 nucleotides read TGCAGCGTAAAGGACAGGGATTCCTACGAGCAGTACTTC.

The chain's CDR3 is CASSLTPGGNYGYTF. The CDR3 DNA is TGTGCCAGCAGTTTAACCCCAGGGGGGAACTATGGCTACACCTTC. The gene calls are TRBV27 and TRBJ1-2; the match to TRBD1 covers 7 bases. Germline V lookup: CDR1 MNHEY, CDR2 SMNVEV (reference sequence). Unmatched junction bases numbered 5, after V lost 2 bases and J lost 2 bases. The CDR3 runs to 15 residues.

The chain couples TRBV27 to TRBJ2-3; 9 bases line up with TRBD2. This CDR3 is built from 15 residues. V was pared by 5 bases and J by 2 bases, with 5 bases of the junction left unmatched. Per germline, CDR1 MNHEY and CDR2 SMNVEV (reference sequence). CDR3 coding DNA: TGTGCCAGCAGTCCTAGCGGGGTCCTCACAGATACGCAGTATTTT. Protein sequence: CASSPSGVLTDTQYF.

The chain carries TRBV5-1 and TRBJ1-1; D ambiguous. This CDR3 region has 13 residues. CDR1 SGHRS and CDR2 YFSETQ come from the germline V gene. Between the trimmed V and J ends, which lost 4 bases and 4 bases, there was a span of 11 bases. The CDR3 region is CASSTTAGTEAFF. CDR3 coding DNA: TGCGCCAGCAGCACCACAGCGGGCACTGAAGCTTTCTTT.

This clone came up once. V usage is TRBV25-1 and J usage is TRBJ2-5; D is possibly TRBD1 (6 bases). V lost 1 base, J lost 0 bases, and 9 bases lay in between. This CDR3 is 15 amino acids long. Germline V gene lookup returns CDR1 MGHDK and CDR2 SYGVNS. The CDR3 is CASSEFQGYQETQYF. In DNA form, the CDR3 reads TGTGCCAGCAGTGAATTCCAGGGGTACCAAGAGACCCAGTACTTC.

Written as DNA, the CDR3 is TGTGCCAGCAGTTTAAGGGGGGGGGCCACTCAGTACTTC. It translates to CASSLRGGATQYF. The rearrangement links TRBV27 to TRBJ2-4; D is perhaps TRBD2 (7 bases). The germline V gene has CDR1 MNHEY and CDR2 SMNVEV (reference sequence). The CDR3 length is 13 residues. V lost 2 bases and J 12 bases, leaving 14 bases between the germline ends.

The chain is built from TRBV5-1 and TRBJ1-2; D is uncertain. The V end was cut by 4 bases, the J end by 0 bases, with 10 bases between. Germline lookup yields CDR1 SGHRS and CDR2 YFSETQ. CDR3 length: 14 residues. CDR3 sequence (DNA): TGCGCCAGCAGCCCCGGTAGAGCTAACTATGGCTACACCTTC. Amino acids: CASSPGRANYGYTF. The variable domain in full, completed from reference TRBV5-1 and TRBJ1-2, reads KAGVTQTPRYLIKTRGQQVTLSCSPISGHRSVSWYQQTPGQGLQFLFEYFSETQRNKGNFPGRFSGRQFSNSRSEMNVSTLELGDSALYLCASSPGRANYGYTFGSGTRLTVV.

V is TRBV5-4 and J is TRBJ2-5, with TRBD2 matching 7 bases. The J call is in doubt because the DNA end fits TRBJ2-7 better. This CDR3 has 16 residues. The germline V gene encodes CDR1 SGHNT and CDR2 YYREEE (reference sequence). In nucleotides, the CDR3 is TGTGCCAGCAGCTTGGGCCAGGGAGGGCCCCTCTACGAGCAGTACTTC. This sequence encodes CASSLGQGGPLYEQYF.

The gene calls are TRBV28 and TRBJ2-3; 15 bases align to TRBD2. J was trimmed by 0 bases and V by 4 bases; bases with no gene match: 5. Germline values: CDR1 MDHEN, CDR2 SYDVKM. CDR3 length equals 18 residues. CDR3 DNA: TGTGCCAGCAGTTCGTGGACTAGCGGGGGGGTCAGCACAGATACGCAGTATTTT. Encoded protein: CASSSWTSGGVSTDTQYF.

The chain recombines TRBV14 with TRBJ1-2, with 8 nucleotides matching TRBD1. V lost 5 bases, J lost 3 bases, and 5 bases stayed unmatched. CDR1 and CDR2 from the germline V gene are SGHDN and FVKESK. CDR3 size: 14 residues. The CDR3 spells CASSSGQGHYGYTF. The CDR3 DNA reads as TGTGCCAGCAGCTCTGGACAGGGACACTATGGCTACACCTTC.

This clone was seen only a few times. This sequence joins TRBV5-1 and TRBJ1-1, with TRBD1 as a possible D gene (5 bases). Looked up from germline, CDR1 is SGHRS and CDR2 is YFSETQ. This CDR3 is built from 13 residues. V was clipped by 7 bases and J by 3 bases, with 13 bases between them. The CDR3 DNA reads as TGCGCCAGCTCCCAGGGCAGATACACTGAAGCTTTCTTT. It codes for CASSQGRYTEAFF.